The 29 T cell receptor beta chains listed next were all sequenced from one sample in a study of OX40 agonist ivuxolimab in advanced cancers. The data were produced by immunoSEQ multiplex PCR, yet TCRdb's version contains in-frame clones alone and is incomplete. There are 35,000 to 45,000 clones in the sample; 90% to 95% occur only once, and approximately 28% lies in the top ten. The specimen comprised CD4+ or CD8+ T cells sorted from blood, sampled in a trial of the OX40 agonist ivuxolimab. All receptors come from an adult with an advanced solid tumor such as melanoma, head and neck, liver or kidney cancer.

The chain carries TRBV30 and TRBJ2-7; perhaps TRBD1 as D (5 bases). The CDR3 sequence is 13 residues long. Trimming cost V 6 bases and J 0 bases, with 12 bases left between them. The germline CDR1 and CDR2 sequences are GTSNPN and SVGIG (reference sequence). CDR3 DNA: TGTGCCTGCCTCCCAGGGTTCTCCTACGAGCAGTACTTC. This encodes CACLPGFSYEQYF.

The V call is TRBV7-9, the J call TRBJ2-7, with D possibly matching TRBD1 (5 bases). In germline, CDR1 is SEHNR, CDR2 FQNEAQ (reference sequence). With 5 bases removed from V and 6 bases from J, the gap between germline ends came to 8 bases. CDR3 length: 11 residues. The CDR3 region has the DNA TGTGCCAGCAGCAAGGGGTCCGAGCAGTACTTC. This translates into CASSKGSEQYF.

The chain is built from TRBV9 and TRBJ2-3, with TRBD1 identical over 8 bases. Germline V gene lookup returns CDR1 SGDLS and CDR2 YYNGEE. This CDR3 is 15 amino acids long. J lost 4 bases, V lost 4 bases, and 8 bases had no gene match. For the CDR3, the DNA is TGTGCCAGCAGCATTGCAGGACAGGGATCAGATACGCAGTATTTT. Protein: CASSIAGQGSDTQYF.

This chain links TRBV27 with TRBJ2-1; 10 positions agree with TRBD1. Germline V gene lookup returns CDR1 MNHEY and CDR2 SMNVEV (reference sequence). The J segment lost 2 bases and the V segment lost 10 bases, leaving 5 bases of the junction unmatched. CDR3 length: 14 amino acids. The CDR3: CATSTGGAYNEQFF. For the CDR3, the DNA is TGTGCCACCTCGACAGGGGGCGCCTACAATGAGCAGTTCTTC.

The chain carries TRBV11-2 and TRBJ1-1; unclear D gene. V was clipped by 4 bases and J by 1 base, with 7 bases between them. The CDR3 totals 13 residues. The germline CDR1 and CDR2 sequences are SGHAT and FQNNGV. In nucleotides, the CDR3 is TGTGCCAGCAGCTCCCGGGGGAACACTGAAGCTTTCTTT. Translation: CASSSRGNTEAFF.

The count of this clone is one. V and J are TRBV18 and TRBJ2-7; 8 nucleotides agree with TRBD1. The CDR3 runs 15 residues. CDR1 and CDR2 from the germline V gene are KGHSH and LQKENI. The trim removed 3 bases at V and 0 bases at J, leaving 4 bases unmatched. The CDR3: CASSPRGQASYEQYF. The DNA of the CDR3 is TGTGCCAGCTCACCGCGGGGACAGGCCTCCTACGAGCAGTACTTC.

This clone was seen ten or more times. This chain joins TRBV5-1 and TRBJ2-1; 13 nucleotides agree with TRBD2. V shed 2 bases and J 7 bases; nucleotides not matched to a gene: 9. Germline loops: CDR1 SGHRS, CDR2 YFSETQ. The CDR3 spans 17 residues. The DNA for the CDR3 is TGCGCCAGCAGCTTCCCCACCGGGACTAGCGGGGAAAATGAGCAGTTCTTC. Amino acid sequence: CASSFPTGTSGENEQFF.

The chain recombines TRBV2 with TRBJ2-5, with a possible D match to TRBD2 (5 bases). CDR3 length: 15 amino acids. The V gene lost 7 bases and the J gene lost 0 bases, with 15 bases spanning the gap. The germline V gene encodes CDR1 SNHLY and CDR2 FYNNEI. CDR3 coding DNA: TGTGCCAGCAAGCGGACTTCAGCTCACCAAGAGACCCAGTACTTC. It yields the protein CASKRTSAHQETQYF.

The chain combines TRBV6-6 with TRBJ1-6, with a tentative D call TRBD1 (5 bases). This CDR3 contains 15 residues. The V gene's germline CDR1 is MNHNY and CDR2 SVGAGI (reference sequence). V lost 5 bases and J 7 bases, leaving 15 bases between the germline ends. CDR3 DNA sequence: TGTGCCAGCAGTGCCGTCCCGGGGGGGAATTCACCCCTCCACTTT. As protein: CASSAVPGGNSPLHF.

The chain carries TRBV2 and TRBJ2-7; 11 bases match TRBD1. Germline V gene sequence: CDR1 SNHLY, CDR2 FYNNEI. With 6 bases clipped from V and 2 bases from J, the junction kept 6 bases outside the gene matches. The CDR3 is 15 residues long. The CDR3 spells CASSMDRGPAYEQYF. The CDR3 nucleotides are TGTGCCAGCAGCATGGACAGGGGGCCTGCCTACGAGCAGTACTTC.

This chain links TRBV30 with TRBJ2-1; D unclear. Germline V gene sequence: CDR1 GTSNPN, CDR2 SVGIG (reference sequence). V shed 3 bases and J shed 0 bases, with 9 bases lying between them. This CDR3 spans 14 amino acids. CDR3 residues: CAWSPGLSYNEQFF. The CDR3 DNA follows: TGTGCCTGGAGCCCGGGCCTCTCCTACAATGAGCAGTTCTTC.

The chain links TRBV27 to TRBJ1-1, with a weak D call TRBD1 (5 bases). The CDR3 covers 16 residues. Trimming shortened V by 6 bases and J by 1 base, and 18 bases separated the two germline ends. In germline, CDR1 is MNHEY, CDR2 SMNVEV (reference sequence). DNA for the CDR3: TGTGCCAGCAGGAATAAAGCCTACGGGACGAACACTGAAGCTTTCTTT. Its protein product is CASRNKAYGTNTEAFF.

The chain couples TRBV6-5 to TRBJ1-1; D not certain. V gave up 6 bases and J gave up 5 bases, with 10 bases separating them. This CDR3 region has 12 residues. CDR1 MNHEY and CDR2 SVGAGI come from the germline V gene. The CDR3 DNA is TGTGCCAGCAGCTCAAGAGGGACTGAAGCTTTCTTT. Amino acids: CASSSRGTEAFF.

The V and J genes are TRBV4-2 and TRBJ1-5; D is ambiguous. This CDR3 is built from 13 residues. V shed 1 base and J shed 3 bases, with 4 bases lying between them. Germline CDR1 is LGHNA and CDR2 is YNFKEQ. CDR3 coding DNA: TGTGCCAGCAGCCAAGGGCTCAATCAGCCCCAGCATTTT. Translated: CASSQGLNQPQHF.

The J gene is TRBJ2-3, the V gene TRBV13; D remains ambiguous. The CDR3 contains 13 residues. Germline CDR1 is PRHDT and CDR2 is FYEKMQ (reference sequence). V was cut by 4 bases and J by 1 base, with 6 bases left in between. The CDR3 coding sequence is TGTGCCAGCAGCTACCAGCGCACAGATACGCAGTATTTT. Translated, it gives CASSYQRTDTQYF.

There are a few counts of this clone. V gene TRBV23-1 combines with J gene TRBJ2-7; maybe TRBD2 (6 bases). Being an ORF, TRBV23-1 has a function that is uncertain. The V end lost 0 bases, the J end lost 3 bases, and 18 bases lay between the germline ends. This CDR3 has 17 residues. The CDR3 is CASSQSAVLADYYEQYF. DNA of the CDR3: TGCGCCAGCAGTCAATCGGCGGTTCTCGCGGACTACTACGAGCAGTACTTC.

In this sample, this clone turned up once. V usage is TRBV11-3 and J usage is TRBJ2-1; TRBD2 is a possible D gene (7 bases). From germline, CDR1 is SGHNT and CDR2 YENEEA. CDR3 size: 17 residues. The ends were cut back, 4 bases at V and 4 bases at J, with 20 bases in the middle. For the CDR3, the DNA is TGTGCCAGCAGCTCTTCTTGGGAGGGAACAGGGTACAATGAGCAGTTCTTC. Its protein is CASSSSWEGTGYNEQFF.

The rearrangement uses TRBV7-6 and TRBJ2-1; TRBD1 matches 7 bases. The ends lost 2 bases at V and 7 bases at J; junction bases unmatched: 8. The CDR3 runs to 15 residues. Germline CDR1 SGHVS, CDR2 FNYEAQ. CDR3 protein: CASSLTETGSNEQFF. CDR3 DNA: TGTGCCAGCAGCTTAACAGAGACAGGGTCAAATGAGCAGTTCTTC.

The chain carries TRBV30 and TRBJ2-1; D is uncertain. Germline CDR1 reads GTSNPN; CDR2 reads SVGIG (reference sequence). This CDR3 is built from 13 residues. V gave up 7 bases and J gave up 0 bases, with 10 bases separating them. The CDR3 spells CASSKSSYNEQFF. CDR3 sequence (DNA): TGTGCCTCCTCTAAGAGCTCCTACAATGAGCAGTTCTTC.

The V and J genes are TRBV2 and TRBJ1-1; 8 positions agree with TRBD1. V shed 9 bases, J shed 4 bases, and the junction held 4 bases outside the gene matches. The V gene's germline CDR1 is SNHLY and CDR2 FYNNEI. The CDR3 length is 12 residues. In DNA, the CDR3 is TGTGCCAGTGACAGGGGTGGCACTGAAGCTTTCTTT. It encodes CASDRGGTEAFF.

The chain is built from TRBV28 and TRBJ1-1; TRBD1 might be the D (6 bases). V lost 6 bases and J 4 bases, leaving 12 bases between the germline ends. The CDR3 is 13 residues long. The germline CDR1 and CDR2 sequences are MDHEN and SYDVKM. The CDR3 loop reads CASRGNRVTEAFF. CDR3 DNA: TGTGCCAGCAGGGGAAACAGGGTCACTGAAGCTTTCTTT.

The chain couples TRBV6-4 to TRBJ2-7; no clear D. Germline CDR1 MRHNA, CDR2 SNTAGT. This CDR3 has 12 residues. Trimming left V 6 bases short and J 0 bases short, with 6 bases between. CDR3 sequence reads: CASSPSSYEQYF. In DNA form, the CDR3 reads TGTGCCAGCAGCCCGAGCTCCTACGAGCAGTACTTC.

The chain combines TRBV11-3 with TRBJ2-7; D possibly corresponds to TRBD2 (6 bases). Trimming removed 5 bases at V and 6 bases at J, with 14 bases between. Germline CDR1 reads SGHNT; CDR2 reads YENEEA. This CDR3 has 13 residues. The DNA for the CDR3 is TGTGCCAGCAGCACGAGACTAGGTTTCGAGCAGTACTTC. Translation gives CASSTRLGFEQYF. Full variable domain (missing parts from reference TRBV11-3 and TRBJ2-7): EAGVVQSPRYKIIEKKQPVAFWCNPISGHNTLYWYLQNLGQGPELLIRYENEEAVDDSQLPKDRFSAERLKGVDSTLKIQPAELGDSAVYLCASSTRLGFEQYFGPGTRLTVT.

This CDR3 reads CASSMRSLSWEQYF. As DNA, the CDR3 is TGTGCCAGTAGTATGCGGTCCCTCTCTTGGGAGCAGTACTTC. This sequence joins TRBV19 and TRBJ2-7; D gene uncertain. The CDR3 is made up of 14 amino acids. Trimming took off 3 bases at V and 7 bases at J, with 16 bases between the two ends. Germline CDR1 reads LNHDA; CDR2 reads SQIVND (reference sequence).

The J gene is TRBJ2-7, the V gene TRBV15; 9 bases align to TRBD1. This CDR3 spans 14 amino acids. Germline-derived CDR1 and CDR2 are LNHNV and YYDKDF (reference sequence). The V and J ends lost 3 bases and 5 bases, in that order; junction bases with no gene match: 5. The CDR3 sequence is CATSSRDRDDEQYF. The CDR3 DNA is TGTGCCACCAGCAGCCGGGACAGGGACGACGAGCAGTACTTC.

The CDR3, as DNA: TGTGCCAGCAGCTTAAGGACAGGGGACATGTACGAGCAGTACTTC. It translates to CASSLRTGDMYEQYF. The gene calls are TRBV5-8 and TRBJ2-7, with 9 bases lining up with TRBD1. This CDR3 has 15 residues. The germline V gene has CDR1 SGHTS and CDR2 YDEGEE. V lost 2 bases to trimming and J lost 4 bases; unmatched junction nucleotides: 7.

This sequence joins TRBV5-1 and TRBJ1-1; 11 bases are shared with TRBD1. J gave up 6 bases and V 3 bases, and 10 bases lay outside the gene matches. Per the germline V gene, CDR1 is SGHRS and CDR2 is YFSETQ. The CDR3 contains 16 residues. CDR3 bases: TGCGCCAGCAGCTCCGAGGGACAGGGGGTGAGCGCTGAAGCTTTCTTT. Amino acid sequence: CASSSEGQGVSAEAFF.

CDR3 DNA sequence: TGTGCCAGCAGCCAAGCCCGGAGTGGGGAATATGAAAAACTGTTTTTT. Its translation is CASSQARSGEYEKLFF. The rearrangement joins TRBV4-2 to TRBJ1-4; D gene ambiguous. Deletions cut 1 base from V and 6 bases from J, with 15 bases between. The length of the CDR3 is 16 residues. Germline loops: CDR1 LGHNA, CDR2 YNFKEQ.

The chain links TRBV4-1 to TRBJ1-3; D remains ambiguous. Trimming took 0 bases from V and 4 from J, leaving 10 bases between them. This CDR3 contains 15 residues. Germline assignment: CDR1 MGHRA and CDR2 YSYEKL. CDR3 in amino acids: CASSQDSVEGNTIYF. The CDR3 DNA reads TGCGCCAGCAGCCAAGATTCGGTTGAAGGAAACACCATATATTTT.